This note documents a single T cell receptor beta chain sequence. This record belongs to a study of CD8 T cells in Susac syndrome. TCR beta was sequenced from blood CD8+ and CD4+ T cells. Negative isolation was used for CD8+ and CD4+ T cells, and FACS enrichment was applied to TEMRA cells. The V end was cut by 4 bases, the J end by 4 bases, with 11 bases between. The CDR3 loop spans 13 amino acids. From germline, CDR1 is MGHRA and CDR2 YSYEKL. When the RNA was reverse transcribed, random hexamers were used with an input of about 0.5 to 1 ug. Coverage of TCR beta CDR3 amplification by immunoSEQ multiplex PCR extended to 54 Vbeta and 13 Jbeta. Using its own MiXCR run on the immunoSEQ multiplex PCR reads, TCRdb lists one record per CDR3 protein. The sample records 250,000 to 300,000 distinct CDR3 sequences, around 89% being singletons.

Material: CD8+ T cells from PBMCs. This chain links TRBV4-1 with TRBJ2-7; a possible D gene is TRBD2 (5 bases). This TCR was sampled from a human donor with multiple sclerosis. CDR3 in amino acids: CASSPLEEYEQYF. CDR3 bases: TGCGCCAGCAGCCCCTTGGAGGAGTACGAGCAGTACTTC.